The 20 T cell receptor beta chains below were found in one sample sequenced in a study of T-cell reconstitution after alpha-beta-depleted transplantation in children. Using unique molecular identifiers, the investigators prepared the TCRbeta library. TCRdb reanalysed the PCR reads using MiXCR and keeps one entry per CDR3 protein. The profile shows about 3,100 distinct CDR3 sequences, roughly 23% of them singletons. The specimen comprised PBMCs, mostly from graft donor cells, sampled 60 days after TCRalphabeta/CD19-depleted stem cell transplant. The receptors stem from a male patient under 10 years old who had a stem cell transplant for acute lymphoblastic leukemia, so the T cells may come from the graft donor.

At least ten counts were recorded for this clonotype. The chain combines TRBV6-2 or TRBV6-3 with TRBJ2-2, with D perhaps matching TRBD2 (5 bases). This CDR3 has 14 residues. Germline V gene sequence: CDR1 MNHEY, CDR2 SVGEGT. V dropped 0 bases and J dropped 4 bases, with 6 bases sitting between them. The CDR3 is CASSYSEATGELFF. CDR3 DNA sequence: TGTGCCAGCAGTTACTCGGAGGCCACCGGGGAGCTGTTTTTT.

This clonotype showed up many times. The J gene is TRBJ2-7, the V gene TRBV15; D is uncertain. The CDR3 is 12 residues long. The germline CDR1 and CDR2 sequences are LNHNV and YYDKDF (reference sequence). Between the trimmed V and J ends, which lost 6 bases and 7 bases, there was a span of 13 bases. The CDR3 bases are TGTGCCACCAGGAATCTCGAGGAGGAGCAGTACTTC. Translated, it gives CATRNLEEEQYF.

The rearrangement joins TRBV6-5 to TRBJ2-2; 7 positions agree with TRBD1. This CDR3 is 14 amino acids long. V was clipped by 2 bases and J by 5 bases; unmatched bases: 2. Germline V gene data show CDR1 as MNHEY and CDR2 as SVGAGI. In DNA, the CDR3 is TGTGCCAGCAGTTACAGGGGGCAGACCGGGGAGCTGTTTTTT. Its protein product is CASSYRGQTGELFF.

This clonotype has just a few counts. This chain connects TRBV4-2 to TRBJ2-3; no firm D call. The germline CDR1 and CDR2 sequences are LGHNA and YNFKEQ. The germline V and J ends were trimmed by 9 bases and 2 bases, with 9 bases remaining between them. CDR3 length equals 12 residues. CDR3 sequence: CARGPDTDTQYF. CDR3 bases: TGTGCCAGGGGCCCCGACACAGATACGCAGTATTTT.

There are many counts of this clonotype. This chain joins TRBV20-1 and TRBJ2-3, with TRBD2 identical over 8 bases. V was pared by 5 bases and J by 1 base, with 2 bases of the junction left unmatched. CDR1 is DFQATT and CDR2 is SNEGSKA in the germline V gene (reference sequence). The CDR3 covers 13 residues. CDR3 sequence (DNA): TGCAGTGCTCAAGCGGGGGGCACAGATACGCAGTATTTT. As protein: CSAQAGGTDTQYF.

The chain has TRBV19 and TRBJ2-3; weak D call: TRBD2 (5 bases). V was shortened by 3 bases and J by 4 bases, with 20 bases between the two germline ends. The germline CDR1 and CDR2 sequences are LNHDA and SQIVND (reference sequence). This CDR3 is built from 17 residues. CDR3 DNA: TGTGCCAGTAGTATTCCCTGGACTGGCGGTCTACCAGATACGCAGTATTTT. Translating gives CASSIPWTGGLPDTQYF.

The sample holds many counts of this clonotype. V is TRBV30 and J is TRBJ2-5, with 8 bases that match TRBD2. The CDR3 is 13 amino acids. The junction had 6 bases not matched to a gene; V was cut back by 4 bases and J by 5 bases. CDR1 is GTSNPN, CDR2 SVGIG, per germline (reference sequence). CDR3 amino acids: CAWKGLVGETQYF. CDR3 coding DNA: TGTGCCTGGAAGGGACTAGTGGGGGAGACCCAGTACTTC.

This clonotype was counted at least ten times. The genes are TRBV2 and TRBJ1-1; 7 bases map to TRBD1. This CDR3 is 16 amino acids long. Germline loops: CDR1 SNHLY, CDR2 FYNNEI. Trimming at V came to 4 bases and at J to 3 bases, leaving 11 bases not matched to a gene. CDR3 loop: CASSGLITGEDTEAFF. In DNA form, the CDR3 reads TGTGCCAGCAGTGGTCTTATAACAGGGGAGGACACTGAAGCTTTCTTT.

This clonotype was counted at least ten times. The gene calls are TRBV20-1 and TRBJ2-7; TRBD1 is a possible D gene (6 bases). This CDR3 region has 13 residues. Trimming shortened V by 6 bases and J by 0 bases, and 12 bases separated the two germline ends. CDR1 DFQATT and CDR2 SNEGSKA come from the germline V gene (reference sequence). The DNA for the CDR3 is TGCAGTGCCGACAGGTTCAGCTCCTACGAGCAGTACTTC. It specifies CSADRFSSYEQYF.

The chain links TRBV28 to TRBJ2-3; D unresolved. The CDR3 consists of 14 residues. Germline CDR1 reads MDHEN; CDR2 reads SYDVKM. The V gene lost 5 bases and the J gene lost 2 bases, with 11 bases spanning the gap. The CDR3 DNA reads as TGTGCCAGCAGTACGACGGAGTTCACAGATACGCAGTATTTT. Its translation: CASSTTEFTDTQYF.

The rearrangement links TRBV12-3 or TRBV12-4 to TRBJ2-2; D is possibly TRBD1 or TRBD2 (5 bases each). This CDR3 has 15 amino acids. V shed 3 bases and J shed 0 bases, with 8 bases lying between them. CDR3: CASSLGVTNTGELFF. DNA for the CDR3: TGTGCCAGCAGTTTGGGGGTTACGAACACCGGGGAGCTGTTTTTT.

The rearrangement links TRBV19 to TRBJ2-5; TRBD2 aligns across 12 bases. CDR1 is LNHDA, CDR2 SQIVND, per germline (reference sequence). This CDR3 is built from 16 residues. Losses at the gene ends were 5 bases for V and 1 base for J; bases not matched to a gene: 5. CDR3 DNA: TGTGCCAGTAGTCTCCTAGCGGGAGGGACCCAAGAGACCCAGTACTTC. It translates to CASSLLAGGTQETQYF.

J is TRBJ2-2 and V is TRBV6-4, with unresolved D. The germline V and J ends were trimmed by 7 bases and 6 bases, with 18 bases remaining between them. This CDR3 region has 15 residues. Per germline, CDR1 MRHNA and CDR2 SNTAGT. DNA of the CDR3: TGTGCCAGCAAGACTGAGGCCGGAGTGCCCGGGGAGCTGTTTTTT. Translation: CASKTEAGVPGELFF.

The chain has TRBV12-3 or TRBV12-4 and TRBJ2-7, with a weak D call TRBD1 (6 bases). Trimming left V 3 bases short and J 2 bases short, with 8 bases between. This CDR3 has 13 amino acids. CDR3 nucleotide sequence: TGTGCCAGCAGTTTGAACAGGGCCTACGAGCAGTACTTC. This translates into CASSLNRAYEQYF.

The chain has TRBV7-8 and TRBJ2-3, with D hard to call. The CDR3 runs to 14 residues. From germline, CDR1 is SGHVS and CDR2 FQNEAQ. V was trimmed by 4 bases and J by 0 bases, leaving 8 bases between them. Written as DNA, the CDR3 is TGTGCCAGCAGCTATCCCGATAGCACAGATACGCAGTATTTT. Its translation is CASSYPDSTDTQYF. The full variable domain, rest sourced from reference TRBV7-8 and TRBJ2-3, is GAGVSQSPRYKVAKRGQDVALRCDPISGHVSLFWYQQALGQGPEFLTYFQNEAQLDKSGLPSDRFFAERPEGSVSTLKIQRTQQEDSAVYLCASSYPDSTDTQYFGPGTRLTVL.

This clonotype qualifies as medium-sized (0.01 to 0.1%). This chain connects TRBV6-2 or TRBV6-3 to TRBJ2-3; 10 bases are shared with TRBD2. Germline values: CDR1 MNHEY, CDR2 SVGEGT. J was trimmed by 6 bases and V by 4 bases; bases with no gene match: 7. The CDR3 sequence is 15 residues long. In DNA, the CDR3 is TGTGCCAGCAGTTCCGGACTAGCGGATGGGGATACGCAGTATTTT. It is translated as CASSSGLADGDTQYF.

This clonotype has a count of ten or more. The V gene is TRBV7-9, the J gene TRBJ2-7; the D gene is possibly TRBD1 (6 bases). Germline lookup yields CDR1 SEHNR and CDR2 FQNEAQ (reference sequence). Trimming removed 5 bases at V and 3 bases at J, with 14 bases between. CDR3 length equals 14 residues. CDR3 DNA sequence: TGTGCCAGCAGCCCCGGACAGATGGACTACGAGCAGTACTTC. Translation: CASSPGQMDYEQYF.

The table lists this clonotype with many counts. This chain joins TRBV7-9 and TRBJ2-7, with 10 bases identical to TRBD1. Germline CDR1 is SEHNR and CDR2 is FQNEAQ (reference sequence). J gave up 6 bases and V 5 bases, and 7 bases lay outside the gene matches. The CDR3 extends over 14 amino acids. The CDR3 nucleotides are TGTGCCAGCAGCCCGGGACAGGGGCCTCCCGAGCAGTACTTC. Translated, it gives CASSPGQGPPEQYF. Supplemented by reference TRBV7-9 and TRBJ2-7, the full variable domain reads DTGVSQNPRHKITKRGQNVTFRCDPISEHNRLYWYRQTLGQGPEFLTYFQNEAQLEKSRLLSDRFSAERPKGSFSTLEIQRTEQGDSAMYLCASSPGQGPPEQYFGPGTRLTVT.

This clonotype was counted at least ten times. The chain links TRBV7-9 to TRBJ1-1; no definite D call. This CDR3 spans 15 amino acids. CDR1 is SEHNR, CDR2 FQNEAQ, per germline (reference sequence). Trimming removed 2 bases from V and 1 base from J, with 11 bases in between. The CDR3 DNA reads TGTGCCAGCAGCTTAAGGGCAGGATGGAACACTGAAGCTTTCTTT. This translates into CASSLRAGWNTEAFF. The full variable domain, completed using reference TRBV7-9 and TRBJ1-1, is DTGVSQNPRHKITKRGQNVTFRCDPISEHNRLYWYRQTLGQGPEFLTYFQNEAQLEKSRLLSDRFSAERPKGSFSTLEIQRTEQGDSAMYLCASSLRAGWNTEAFFGQGTRLTVV.

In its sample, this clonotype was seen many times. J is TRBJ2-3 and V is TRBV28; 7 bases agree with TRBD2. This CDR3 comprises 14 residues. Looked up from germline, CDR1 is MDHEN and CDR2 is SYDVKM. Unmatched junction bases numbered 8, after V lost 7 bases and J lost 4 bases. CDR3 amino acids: CASKGGSGPDTQYF. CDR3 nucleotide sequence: TGTGCCAGCAAGGGCGGGAGTGGGCCAGATACGCAGTATTTT.